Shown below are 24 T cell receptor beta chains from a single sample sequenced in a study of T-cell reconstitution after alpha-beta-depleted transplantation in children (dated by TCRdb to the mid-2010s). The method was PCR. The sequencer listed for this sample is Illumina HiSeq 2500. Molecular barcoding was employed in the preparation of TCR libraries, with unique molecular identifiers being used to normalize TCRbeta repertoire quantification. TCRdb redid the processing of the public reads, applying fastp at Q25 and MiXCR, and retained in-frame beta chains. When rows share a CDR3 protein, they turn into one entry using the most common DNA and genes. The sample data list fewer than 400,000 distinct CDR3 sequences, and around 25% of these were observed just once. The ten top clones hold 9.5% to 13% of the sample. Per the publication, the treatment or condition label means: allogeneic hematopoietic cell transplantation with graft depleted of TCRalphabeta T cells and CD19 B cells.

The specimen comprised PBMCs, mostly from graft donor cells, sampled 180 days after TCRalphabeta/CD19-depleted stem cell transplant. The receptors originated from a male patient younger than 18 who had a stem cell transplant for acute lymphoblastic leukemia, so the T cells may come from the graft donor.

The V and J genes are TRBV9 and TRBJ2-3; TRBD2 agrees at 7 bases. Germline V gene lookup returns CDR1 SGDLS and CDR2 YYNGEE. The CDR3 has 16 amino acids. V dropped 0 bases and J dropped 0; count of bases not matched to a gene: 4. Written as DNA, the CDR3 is TGTGCCAGCAGCGTAGCACTAGCGAGTAGCACAGATACGCAGTATTTT. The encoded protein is CASSVALASSTDTQYF.

The chain's CDR3 is CASTQTGANTEAFF. Here the CDR3 DNA reads TGTGCCAGTACCCAGACAGGGGCGAACACTGAAGCTTTCTTT. The chain combines TRBV19 with TRBJ1-1; 8 bases are shared with TRBD1. The CDR3 has 14 amino acids. Trimming took 7 bases from V and 1 from J; bases not matched to a gene: 5. Germline V gene data show CDR1 as LNHDA and CDR2 as SQIVND (reference sequence).

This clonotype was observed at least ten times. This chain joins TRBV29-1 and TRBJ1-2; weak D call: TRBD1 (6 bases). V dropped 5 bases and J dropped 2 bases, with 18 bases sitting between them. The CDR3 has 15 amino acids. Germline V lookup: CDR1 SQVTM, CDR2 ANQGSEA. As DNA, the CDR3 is TGCAGCGTTCTCACGACAGGAGGATTGAACTATGGCTACACCTTC. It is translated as CSVLTTGGLNYGYTF.

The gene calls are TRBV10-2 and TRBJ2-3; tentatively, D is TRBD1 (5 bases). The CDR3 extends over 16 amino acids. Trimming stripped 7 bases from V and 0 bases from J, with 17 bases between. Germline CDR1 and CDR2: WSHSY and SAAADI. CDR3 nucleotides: TGCGCCAGCATTCACTCTGGACACTTGAGCACAGATACGCAGTATTTT. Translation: CASIHSGHLSTDTQYF.

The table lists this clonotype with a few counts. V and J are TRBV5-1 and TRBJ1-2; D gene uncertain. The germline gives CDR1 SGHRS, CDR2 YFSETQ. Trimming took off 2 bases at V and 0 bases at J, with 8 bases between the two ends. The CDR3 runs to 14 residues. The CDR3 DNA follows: TGCGCCAGCAGCTTTCTACCCACTAACTATGGCTACACCTTC. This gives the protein CASSFLPTNYGYTF.

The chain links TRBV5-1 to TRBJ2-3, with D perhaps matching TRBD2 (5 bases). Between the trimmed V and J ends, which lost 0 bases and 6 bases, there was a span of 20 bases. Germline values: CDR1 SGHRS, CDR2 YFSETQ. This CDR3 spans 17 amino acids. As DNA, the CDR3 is TGCGCCAGCAGCTTGGCCCTAGCTCCCGAGGGCCTTGATACGCAGTATTTT. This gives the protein CASSLALAPEGLDTQYF.

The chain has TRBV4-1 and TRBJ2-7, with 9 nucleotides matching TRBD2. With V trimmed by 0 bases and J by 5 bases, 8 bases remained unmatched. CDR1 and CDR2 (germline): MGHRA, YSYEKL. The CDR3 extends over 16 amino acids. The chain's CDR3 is CASSQDTTGTSNEQYF. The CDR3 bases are TGCGCCAGCAGCCAAGATACGACCGGGACTAGCAACGAGCAGTACTTC.

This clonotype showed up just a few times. The CDR3 DNA sequence: TGTGCCAGCAGCCCGGGACTAGCGGGGGTTGGTCTACAAGAGACCCAGTACTTC. This sequence encodes CASSPGLAGVGLQETQYF. The chain links TRBV3-1 to TRBJ2-5; 14 nucleotides agree with TRBD2. The germline V gene has CDR1 LGHDT and CDR2 YNNKEL (reference sequence). J was trimmed by 2 bases and V by 4 bases; bases with no gene match: 9. This CDR3 has 18 residues.

CDR3 nucleotides: TGTGCCCGAAGCAGGGACTCCTACGAGCAGTACTTC. Protein: CARSRDSYEQYF. V usage is TRBV7-9 and J usage is TRBJ2-7; possible D gene TRBD1, 5 bases. Looked up from germline, CDR1 is SEHNR and CDR2 is FQNEAQ (reference sequence). The CDR3 runs to 12 residues. Trimming took off 11 bases at V and 0 bases at J, with 11 bases between the two ends.

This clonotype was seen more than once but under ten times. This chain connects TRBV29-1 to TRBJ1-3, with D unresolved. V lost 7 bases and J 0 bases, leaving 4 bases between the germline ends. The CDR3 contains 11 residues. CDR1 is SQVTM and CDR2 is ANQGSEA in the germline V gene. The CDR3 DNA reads TGCAGCGCCCCCTCTGGAAACACCATATATTTT. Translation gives CSAPSGNTIYF.

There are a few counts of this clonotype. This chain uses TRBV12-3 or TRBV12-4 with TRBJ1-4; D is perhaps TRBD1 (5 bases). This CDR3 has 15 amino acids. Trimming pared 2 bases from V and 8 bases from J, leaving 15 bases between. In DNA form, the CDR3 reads TGTGCCAGCAGTTTAAACTCGGGCAGGGACGAAAAACTGTTTTTT. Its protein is CASSLNSGRDEKLFF.

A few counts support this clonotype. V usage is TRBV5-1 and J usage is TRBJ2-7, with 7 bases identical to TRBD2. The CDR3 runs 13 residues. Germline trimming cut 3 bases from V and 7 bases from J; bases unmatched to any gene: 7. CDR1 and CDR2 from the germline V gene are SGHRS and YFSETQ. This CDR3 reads CASSWSGTREQYF. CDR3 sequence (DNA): TGCGCCAGCAGCTGGAGCGGGACTCGTGAGCAGTACTTC.

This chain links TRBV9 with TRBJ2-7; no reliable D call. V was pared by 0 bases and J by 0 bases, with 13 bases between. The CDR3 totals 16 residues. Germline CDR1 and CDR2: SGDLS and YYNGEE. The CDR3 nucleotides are TGTGCCAGCAGCGTAGGGGTTGCGAGAAGCTCCTACGAGCAGTACTTC. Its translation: CASSVGVARSSYEQYF.

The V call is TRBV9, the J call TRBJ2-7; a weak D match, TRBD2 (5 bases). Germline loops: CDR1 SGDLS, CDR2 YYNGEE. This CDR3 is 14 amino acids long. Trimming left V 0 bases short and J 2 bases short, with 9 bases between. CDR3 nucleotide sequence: TGTGCCAGCAGCGTAGAGGACTCCCCCTACGAGCAGTACTTC. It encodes CASSVEDSPYEQYF.

CDR3 amino acids: CASSLGGDGSYEQYF. CDR3 bases: TGTGCCAGCAGCTTAGGGGGGGACGGGTCCTACGAGCAGTACTTC. The gene calls are TRBV7-3 and TRBJ2-7; 7 bases map to TRBD2. V gave up 2 bases and J gave up 1 base; unmatched junction bases: 5. The CDR3 runs 15 residues. CDR1 is SGHTA, CDR2 FQGTGA, per germline.

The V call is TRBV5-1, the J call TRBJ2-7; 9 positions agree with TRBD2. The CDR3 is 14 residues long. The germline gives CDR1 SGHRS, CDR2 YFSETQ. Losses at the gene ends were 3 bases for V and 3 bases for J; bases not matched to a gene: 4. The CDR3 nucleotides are TGCGCCAGCAGCTGGGGACTAGCATTCTACGAGCAGTACTTC. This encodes CASSWGLAFYEQYF.

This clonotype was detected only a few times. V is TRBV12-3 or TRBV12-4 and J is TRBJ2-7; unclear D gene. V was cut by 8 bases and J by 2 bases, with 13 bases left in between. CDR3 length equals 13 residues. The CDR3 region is CASGLGLAYEQYF. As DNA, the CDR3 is TGTGCCAGCGGCCTTGGGCTCGCCTACGAGCAGTACTTC.

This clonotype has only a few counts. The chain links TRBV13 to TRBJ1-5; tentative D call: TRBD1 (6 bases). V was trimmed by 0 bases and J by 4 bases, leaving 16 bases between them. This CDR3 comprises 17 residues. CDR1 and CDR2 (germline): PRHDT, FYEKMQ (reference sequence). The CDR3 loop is CASSLGRGRGGNQPQHF. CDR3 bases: TGTGCCAGCAGCTTAGGCCGGGGCAGGGGAGGAAATCAGCCCCAGCATTTT.

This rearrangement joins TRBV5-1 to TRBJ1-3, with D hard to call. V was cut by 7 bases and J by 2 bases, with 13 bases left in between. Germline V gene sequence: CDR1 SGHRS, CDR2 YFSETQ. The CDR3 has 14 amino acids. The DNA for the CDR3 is TGCGCCAGCCGAGCCTGGGGAACTGGAAACACCATATATTTT. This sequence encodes CASRAWGTGNTIYF.

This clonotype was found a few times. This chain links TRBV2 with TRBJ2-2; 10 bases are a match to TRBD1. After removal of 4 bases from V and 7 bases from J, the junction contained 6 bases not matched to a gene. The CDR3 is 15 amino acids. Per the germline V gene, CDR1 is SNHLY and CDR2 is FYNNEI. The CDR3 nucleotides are TGTGCCAGCAGTGTGACAGGGGGCGCATTCGGGGAGCTGTTTTTT. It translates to CASSVTGGAFGELFF.

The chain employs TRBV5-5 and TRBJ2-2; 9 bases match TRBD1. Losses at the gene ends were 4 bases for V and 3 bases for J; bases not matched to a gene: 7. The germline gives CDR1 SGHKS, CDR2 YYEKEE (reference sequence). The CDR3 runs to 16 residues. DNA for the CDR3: TGTGCCAGCAGCCAACATGACAGGGGGTACACCGGGGAGCTGTTTTTT. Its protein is CASSQHDRGYTGELFF.

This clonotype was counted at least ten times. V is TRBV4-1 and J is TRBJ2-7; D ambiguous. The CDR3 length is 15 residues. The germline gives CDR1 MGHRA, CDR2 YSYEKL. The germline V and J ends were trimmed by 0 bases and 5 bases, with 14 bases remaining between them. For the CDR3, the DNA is TGCGCCAGCAGCCAAGAGGACCGGGTCCAGGACGAGCAGTACTTC. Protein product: CASSQEDRVQDEQYF.

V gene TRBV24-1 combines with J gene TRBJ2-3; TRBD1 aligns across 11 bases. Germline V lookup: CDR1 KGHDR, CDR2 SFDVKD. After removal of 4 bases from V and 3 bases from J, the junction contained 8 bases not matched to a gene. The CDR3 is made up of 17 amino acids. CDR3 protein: CATSESGQGVGTDTQYF. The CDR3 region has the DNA TGTGCCACCAGTGAATCGGGACAGGGGGTTGGTACAGATACGCAGTATTTT.

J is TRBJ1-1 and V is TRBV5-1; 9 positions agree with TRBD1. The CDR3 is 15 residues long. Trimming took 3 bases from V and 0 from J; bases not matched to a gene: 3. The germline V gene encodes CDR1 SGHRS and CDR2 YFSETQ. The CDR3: CASSWGTGLNTEAFF. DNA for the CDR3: TGCGCCAGCAGCTGGGGGACAGGGTTGAACACTGAAGCTTTCTTT.